These 24 T cell receptor beta chains were all obtained from the same sample, sequenced in a study of T-cell memory formation after mild COVID-19. A single record per CDR3 protein comes from TCRdb applying MiXCR to the 5' RACE reads. Of 150,000 to 200,000 distinct CDR3 sequences detected, about 9.9% appear once; the ten largest clones hold approximately 3.4%. Material for sequencing was PBMCs or a T cell subset sorted from them (not recorded which). The receptors shown here come from a man aged 18 to 35 who had mild COVID-19 (a few samples of this study predate the infection). Cell type and time point are not known.

The chain carries TRBV20-1 and TRBJ2-7, with TRBD1 identical over 8 bases. Unmatched junction bases numbered 4, after V lost 3 bases and J lost 6 bases. This CDR3 is built from 12 residues. Germline CDR1 and CDR2: DFQATT and SNEGSKA (reference sequence). CDR3 protein: CSASRQGAEQYV. CDR3 sequence (DNA): TGCAGTGCTAGTCGTCAGGGGGCCGAGCAGTACGTC.

CDR3 residues: CASRSRGHGANVLTF. CDR3 nucleotide sequence: TGTGCCAGCAGGTCACGGGGGCATGGGGCCAACGTCCTGACTTTC. The chain carries TRBV12-3 or TRBV12-4 and TRBJ2-6; D could derive from TRBD1 or TRBD2 (6 bases each). This CDR3 has 15 amino acids. V was shortened by 6 bases and J by 3 bases, with 12 bases between the two germline ends.

The chain employs TRBV12-3 or TRBV12-4 and TRBJ1-1, with 8 bases fitting TRBD1. The trim removed 8 bases at V and 4 bases at J, leaving 12 bases unmatched. The CDR3 extends over 15 amino acids. CDR3 sequence reads: CASSSGGSTTTEAFF. The CDR3 nucleotides read TGTGCCAGCTCATCAGGGGGCTCGACCACCACTGAAGCTTTCTTT.

This clonotype was seen a handful of times. CDR3 nucleotide sequence: TGTGCCAGCAGACCCGGCTTGGCGGGATATGGCTACACCTTC. This encodes CASRPGLAGYGYTF. The chain couples TRBV12-3 or TRBV12-4 to TRBJ1-2; no clear D gene. Trimming took 6 bases from V and 5 from J, leaving 16 bases between them. The CDR3 consists of 14 residues.

This clonotype was counted between two and nine times. CDR3 coding DNA: TGTGCCAGCAGCCCGGGTCTAGCGGGGGGCCTACAAGAGACCCAGTACTTC. Its translation is CASSPGLAGGLQETQYF. This chain joins TRBV5-8 and TRBJ2-5; 11 nucleotides agree with TRBD2. The CDR3 has 17 residues. Looked up from germline, CDR1 is SGHTS and CDR2 is YDEGEE. J gave up 2 bases and V 4 bases, and 10 bases lay outside the gene matches.

The sample holds a few counts of this clonotype. The rearrangement links TRBV28 to TRBJ2-2, with no clear D. Trimming left V 5 bases short and J 1 base short, with 8 bases between. Germline V gene lookup returns CDR1 MDHEN and CDR2 SYDVKM. There are 14 residues in the CDR3. The CDR3 reads CASSLGMNTGELFF. CDR3 DNA sequence: TGTGCCAGCAGTCTCGGAATGAACACCGGGGAGCTGTTTTTT.

This clonotype has a count of ten or more. The chain joins TRBV5-1 to TRBJ1-2; no clear D gene. V was shortened by 0 bases and J by 8 bases, with 14 bases between the two germline ends. Per germline, CDR1 SGHRS and CDR2 YFSETQ. The length of the CDR3 is 14 residues. As DNA, the CDR3 is TGCGCCAGCAGCTTGGACCCTGCCGGGCTCGGCTACACCTTC. It codes for CASSLDPAGLGYTF.

This clonotype was detected ten times or more. The chain recombines TRBV6-1 with TRBJ2-6; D call uncertain. This CDR3 has 15 residues. Germline CDR1 is MNHNS and CDR2 is SASEGT. With 2 bases removed from V and 0 bases from J, the gap between germline ends came to 5 bases. Written as DNA, the CDR3 is TGTGCCAGCAGTGAAAGGAGCTCTGGGGCCAACGTCCTGACTTTC. Amino acids: CASSERSSGANVLTF.

This clonotype was counted many times. The V and J genes are TRBV20-1 and TRBJ2-1, with 8 bases that match TRBD2. This CDR3 spans 12 amino acids. V was pared by 3 bases and J by 10 bases, with 5 bases of the junction left unmatched. Germline loops: CDR1 DFQATT, CDR2 SNEGSKA (reference sequence). CDR3 coding DNA: TGCAGTGCTAGCGGAGCGGGGGAGGAGCAGTTCTTC. It translates to CSASGAGEEQFF.

This clonotype came up a few times. The chain combines TRBV7-9 with TRBJ2-3; unclear D gene. CDR3 length: 14 amino acids. V was cut by 3 bases and J by 2 bases, with 9 bases left in between. CDR1 is SEHNR, CDR2 FQNEAQ, per germline (reference sequence). The CDR3 bases are TGTGCCAGCAGCTTTGGTCTTCCCACAGATACGCAGTATTTT. Its translation is CASSFGLPTDTQYF. Full variable domain (missing parts from reference TRBV7-9 and TRBJ2-3): DTGVSQNPRHKITKRGQNVTFRCDPISEHNRLYWYRQTLGQGPEFLTYFQNEAQLEKSRLLSDRFSAERPKGSFSTLEIQRTEQGDSAMYLCASSFGLPTDTQYFGPGTRLTVL.

The chain couples TRBV5-1 to TRBJ2-1; a possible D gene is TRBD2 (7 bases). CDR3 length: 15 amino acids. Germline assignment: CDR1 SGHRS and CDR2 YFSETQ. The ends were cut back, 4 bases at V and 4 bases at J, with 15 bases in the middle. The CDR3 sequence is CASSMRGGPYNEQFF. The CDR3 DNA sequence: TGCGCCAGCAGCATGCGCGGGGGCCCGTACAATGAGCAGTTCTTC.

This rearrangement joins TRBV4-2 to TRBJ2-2, with TRBD1 matching over 7 bases. The CDR3 extends over 15 amino acids. Germline loops: CDR1 LGHNA, CDR2 YNFKEQ. V lost 1 base and J lost 6; bases outside the gene matches: 5. CDR3 nucleotide sequence: TGTGCCAGCAGCCAAGGACAGGGTCCTCCCGGGGAGCTGTTTTTT. Its protein product is CASSQGQGPPGELFF.

This clonotype was detected ten times or more. Here the CDR3 reads CSVGDGINQPQHF. The CDR3 coding sequence is TGCAGCGTGGGGGACGGAATCAATCAGCCCCAGCATTTT. The gene calls are TRBV29-1 and TRBJ1-5; perhaps TRBD1 as D (5 bases). In germline, CDR1 is SQVTM, CDR2 ANQGSEA. The CDR3 consists of 13 residues. Trimming left V 6 bases short and J 3 bases short, with 12 bases between.

The chain employs TRBV20-1 and TRBJ2-3; 9 nucleotides agree with TRBD2. Germline V lookup: CDR1 DFQATT, CDR2 SNEGSKA (reference sequence). Trimming at V came to 0 bases and at J to 13 bases, leaving 8 bases not matched to a gene. The CDR3 is made up of 13 amino acids. CDR3 nucleotides: TGCAGTGCTAGAGAACAACTGAGGACTAGCGAGTATTTT. Protein: CSAREQLRTSEYF.

This chain's CDR3 is CSAARWEGGTIYF. CDR3 nucleotides: TGCAGTGCCGCCCGGTGGGAAGGGGGCACCATATATTTT. This sequence joins TRBV20-1 and TRBJ1-3; tentatively, D is TRBD1 (6 bases). This CDR3 contains 13 residues. In germline, CDR1 is DFQATT, CDR2 SNEGSKA (reference sequence). The V and J ends lost 6 bases and 9 bases respectively, with 18 bases between them.

V usage is TRBV7-2 and J usage is TRBJ2-1; D is possibly TRBD1 or TRBD2 (5 bases each). V shed 5 bases and J shed 9 bases, with 17 bases lying between them. Germline V lookup: CDR1 SGHTA, CDR2 FQGNSA. The CDR3 runs to 14 residues. The CDR3 sequence: CASSPTPNGAEQFF. CDR3 in DNA: TGTGCCAGCAGCCCCACCCCGAACGGGGCTGAGCAGTTCTTC. Full variable domain (missing parts from reference TRBV7-2 and TRBJ2-1): GAGVSQSPSNKVTEKGKDVELRCDPISGHTALYWYRQSLGQGLEFLIYFQGNSAPDKSGLPSDRFSAERTGGSVSTLTIQRTQQEDSAVYLCASSPTPNGAEQFFGPGTRLTVL.

The chain carries TRBV20-1 and TRBJ2-5, with TRBD1 matching 8 bases. V was clipped by 5 bases and J by 1 base; unmatched bases: 3. The CDR3 has 13 amino acids. The germline V gene encodes CDR1 DFQATT and CDR2 SNEGSKA (reference sequence). CDR3 sequence reads: CSAPGQGQETQYF. DNA of the CDR3: TGCAGTGCTCCCGGACAGGGCCAAGAGACCCAGTACTTC.

This clonotype has only a few counts. The chain uses TRBV6-2 or TRBV6-3 and TRBJ2-2; D perhaps matches TRBD2 (6 bases). Germline assignment: CDR1 MNHEY and CDR2 SVGEGT. This CDR3 contains 15 residues. Trimming removed 6 bases at V and 5 bases at J, with 16 bases between. The CDR3 loop reads CASRYRGFGTGELFF. The CDR3 DNA sequence: TGTGCCAGCAGATACCGGGGGTTTGGGACCGGGGAGCTGTTTTTT.

V is TRBV6-1 and J is TRBJ2-3; weak D call: TRBD2 (7 bases). Germline CDR1 reads MNHNS; CDR2 reads SASEGT. V was shortened by 4 bases and J by 8 bases, with 22 bases between the two germline ends. This CDR3 is built from 16 residues. The CDR3 region has the DNA TGTGCCAGCAGTGCAGGGGTAGTAGGGGGAGGGGGTACGCAGTATTTT. It is translated as CASSAGVVGGGGTQYF.

V is TRBV28 and J is TRBJ2-7, with D perhaps matching TRBD2 (5 bases). Germline V gene sequence: CDR1 MDHEN, CDR2 SYDVKM. Trimming pared 2 bases from V and 4 bases from J, leaving 18 bases between. The CDR3 has 16 amino acids. The CDR3 DNA reads as TGTGCCAGCAGTTTAGCAGGCGGAGGAGCAGAATACGAGCAGTACGTC. The encoded protein is CASSLAGGGAEYEQYV.

This clonotype has a handful of counts. The chain links TRBV29-1 to TRBJ2-5; D could derive from TRBD1 or TRBD2 (6 bases each). The V gene's germline CDR1 is SQVTM and CDR2 ANQGSEA. V lost 5 bases and J 5 bases, leaving 18 bases between the germline ends. The CDR3 contains 14 residues. In DNA, the CDR3 is TGCAGCGTTCCCACCTGGGTCGGGGGCGAGACCCAGTACTTC. This encodes CSVPTWVGGETQYF.

This clonotype was seen a handful of times. This chain links TRBV7-9 with TRBJ1-6; D is undetermined. With 5 bases removed from V and 13 bases from J, the gap between germline ends came to 12 bases. The CDR3 length is 12 residues. Looked up from germline, CDR1 is SEHNR and CDR2 is FQNEAQ (reference sequence). This CDR3 is CASSGSEAPLHF. In DNA, the CDR3 is TGTGCCAGCAGCGGGTCGGAGGCCCCCCTCCACTTT. Full variable domain (remainder filled in from reference TRBV7-9 and TRBJ1-6): DTGVSQNPRHKITKRGQNVTFRCDPISEHNRLYWYRQTLGQGPEFLTYFQNEAQLEKSRLLSDRFSAERPKGSFSTLEIQRTEQGDSAMYLCASSGSEAPLHFGNGTRLTVT.

This clonotype came up a few times. The rearrangement links TRBV24-1 to TRBJ2-3, with TRBD2 matching over 8 bases. CDR1 is KGHDR, CDR2 SFDVKD, per germline. There are 15 residues in the CDR3. J lost 6 bases, V lost 5 bases, and 9 bases had no gene match. The CDR3 DNA reads TGTGCCACCAGTGCCCGCCGCGGCGGGGGGGATACGCAGTATTTT. It translates to CATSARRGGGDTQYF.

This clonotype was found a few times. This chain links TRBV20-1 with TRBJ2-1; D ambiguous. CDR3 size: 13 residues. V was cut by 3 bases and J by 4 bases, with 10 bases left in between. The germline V gene encodes CDR1 DFQATT and CDR2 SNEGSKA (reference sequence). The CDR3: CSASHSAYNEQFF. CDR3 coding DNA: TGCAGTGCTAGCCACTCAGCATACAATGAGCAGTTCTTC.